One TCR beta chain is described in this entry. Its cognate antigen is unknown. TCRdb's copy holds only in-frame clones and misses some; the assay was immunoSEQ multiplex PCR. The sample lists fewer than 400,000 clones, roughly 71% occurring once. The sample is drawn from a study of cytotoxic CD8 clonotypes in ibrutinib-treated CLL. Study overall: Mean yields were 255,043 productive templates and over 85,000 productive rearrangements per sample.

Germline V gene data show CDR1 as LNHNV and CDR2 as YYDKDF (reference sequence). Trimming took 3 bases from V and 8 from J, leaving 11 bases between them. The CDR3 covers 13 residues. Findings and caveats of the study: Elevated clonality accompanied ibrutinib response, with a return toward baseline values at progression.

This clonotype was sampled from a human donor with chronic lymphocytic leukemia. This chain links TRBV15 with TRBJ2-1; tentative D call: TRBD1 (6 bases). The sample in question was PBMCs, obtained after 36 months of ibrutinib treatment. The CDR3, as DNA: TGTGCCACCAGCAGCCGAGACAGGCATGAGCAGTTCTTC. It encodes CATSSRDRHEQFF.